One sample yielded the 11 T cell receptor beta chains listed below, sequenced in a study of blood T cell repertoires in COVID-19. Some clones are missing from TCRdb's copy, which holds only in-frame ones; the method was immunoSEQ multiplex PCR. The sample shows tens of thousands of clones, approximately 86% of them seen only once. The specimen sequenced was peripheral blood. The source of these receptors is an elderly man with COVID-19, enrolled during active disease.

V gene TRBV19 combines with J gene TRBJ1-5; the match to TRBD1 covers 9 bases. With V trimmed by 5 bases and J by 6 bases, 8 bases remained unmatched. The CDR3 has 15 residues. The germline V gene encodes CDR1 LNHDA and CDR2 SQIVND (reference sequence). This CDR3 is CASSSQGAYGQPQHF. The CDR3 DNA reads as TGTGCCAGTAGTTCACAGGGGGCTTATGGTCAGCCCCAGCATTTT.

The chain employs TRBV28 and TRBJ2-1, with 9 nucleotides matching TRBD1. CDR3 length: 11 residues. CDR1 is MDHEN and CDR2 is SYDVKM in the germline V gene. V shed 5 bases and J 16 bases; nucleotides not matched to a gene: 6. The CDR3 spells CASSDRDRDFF. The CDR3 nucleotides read TGTGCCAGCAGTGACCGGGACAGGGACTTCTTC.

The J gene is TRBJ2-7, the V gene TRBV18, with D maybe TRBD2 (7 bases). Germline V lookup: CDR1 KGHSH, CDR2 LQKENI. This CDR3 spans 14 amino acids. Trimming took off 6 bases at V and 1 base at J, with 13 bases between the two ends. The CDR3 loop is CASSRGGRSYEQYF. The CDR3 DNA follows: TGTGCCAGCTCCCGCGGGGGCCGATCCTACGAGCAGTACTTC.

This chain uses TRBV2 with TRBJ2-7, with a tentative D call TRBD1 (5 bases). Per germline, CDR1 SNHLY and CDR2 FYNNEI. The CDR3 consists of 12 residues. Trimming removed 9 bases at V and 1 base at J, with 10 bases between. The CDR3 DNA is TGTGCCAGTTCCAGGGAATCCTACGAGCAGTACTTC. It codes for CASSRESYEQYF.

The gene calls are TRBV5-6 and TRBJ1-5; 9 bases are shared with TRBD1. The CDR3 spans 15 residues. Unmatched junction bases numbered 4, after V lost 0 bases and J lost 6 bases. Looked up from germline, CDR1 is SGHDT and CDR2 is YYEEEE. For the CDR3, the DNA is TGTGCCAGCAGCTTGGGGGGACAGGGAACTCAGCCCCAGCATTTT. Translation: CASSLGGQGTQPQHF. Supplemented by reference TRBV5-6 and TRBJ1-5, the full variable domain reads DAGVTQSPTHLIKTRGQQVTLRCSPKSGHDTVSWYQQALGQGPQFIFQYYEEEERQRGNFPDRFSGHQFPNYSSELNVNALLLGDSALYLCASSLGGQGTQPQHFGDGTRLSIL.

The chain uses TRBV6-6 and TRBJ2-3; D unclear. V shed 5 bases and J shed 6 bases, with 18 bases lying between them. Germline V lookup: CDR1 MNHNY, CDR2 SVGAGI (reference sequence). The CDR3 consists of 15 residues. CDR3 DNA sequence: TGTGCCAGCAGTCCACCCGGGTCCGGCCGTGATACGCAGTATTTT. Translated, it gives CASSPPGSGRDTQYF.

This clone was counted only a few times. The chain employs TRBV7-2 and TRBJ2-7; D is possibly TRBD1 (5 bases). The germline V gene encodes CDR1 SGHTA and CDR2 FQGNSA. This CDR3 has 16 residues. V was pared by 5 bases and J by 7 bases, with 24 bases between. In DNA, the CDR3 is TGTGCCAGCAGCCTCGGACAACCCGCGAGTGCGAGGGAGCAGTACTTC. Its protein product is CASSLGQPASAREQYF.

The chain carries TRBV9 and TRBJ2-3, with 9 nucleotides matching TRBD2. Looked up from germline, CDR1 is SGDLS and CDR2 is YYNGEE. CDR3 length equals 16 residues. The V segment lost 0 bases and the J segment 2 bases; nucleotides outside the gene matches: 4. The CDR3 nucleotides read TGTGCCAGCAGCGTAGGAGTAGCGGGGGACACAGATACGCAGTATTTT. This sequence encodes CASSVGVAGDTDTQYF.

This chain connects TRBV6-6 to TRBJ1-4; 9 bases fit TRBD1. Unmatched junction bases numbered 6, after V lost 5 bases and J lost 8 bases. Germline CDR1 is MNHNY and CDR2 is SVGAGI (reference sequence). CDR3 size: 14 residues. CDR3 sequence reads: CASSPTGGGEKLFF. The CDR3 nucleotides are TGTGCCAGCAGTCCTACAGGGGGCGGCGAAAAACTGTTTTTT.

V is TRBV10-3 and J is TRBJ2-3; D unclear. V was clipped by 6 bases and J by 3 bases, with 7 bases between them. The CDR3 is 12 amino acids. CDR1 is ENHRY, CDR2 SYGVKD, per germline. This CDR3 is CAIRRETDTQYF. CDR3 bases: TGTGCCATCAGGAGAGAGACAGATACGCAGTATTTT.

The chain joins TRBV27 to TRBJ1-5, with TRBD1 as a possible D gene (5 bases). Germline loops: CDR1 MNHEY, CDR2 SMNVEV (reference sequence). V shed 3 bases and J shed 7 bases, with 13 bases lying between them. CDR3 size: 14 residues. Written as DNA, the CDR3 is TGTGCCAGCAGTTTTGCTCAGGGCGGACAGCCCCAGCATTTT. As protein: CASSFAQGGQPQHF.